Reported below is one T cell receptor (beta chain). No cognate antigen has been identified for it. The record has no base qualities; no much larger clone is one base away. These data come from a study of shared clonotypes between healthy human individuals (TCRdb year 2020). About the study as a whole: The cohort included three men and a couple of women between 18 and 49 years of age. For each donor, CD4 naive and CD4 memory were each run on three plates, CD8 naive on two plates, and CD8 memory on one plate. To estimate repertoire size and how much clonotypes are shared between individuals, the study performed deep sequencing of blood TCR repertoires from roughly five healthy adults. Libraries were prepared and TCR repertoires were sequenced by different laboratories using diverse techniques, in order to increase sequencing depth and limit assay-specific biases. Per donor, leukapheresis produced somewhere between about 0.94 and 9 billion PBMCs.

The donors were healthy, HIV-negative adults with no recently reported acute infections or vaccinations. All donors were Caucasian adults living in Nashville, Tennessee, USA. CD4+ T cells were enriched through magnetic negative selection, after which naive cells were positively selected on CD45RA and the remaining negative fraction served as the memory subset. After blood collection by leukapheresis, PBMCs were isolated using Ficoll-Histopaque density gradient centrifugation and then cryopreserved in the vapor phase of liquid nitrogen. Purity and quantity of every magnetically sorted T cell population were checked by analytical flow cytometry. Each sorted fraction had its genomic DNA isolated and then quantified by UV absorbance on a Nanodrop 2000c. TCR CDR3 regions were amplified from genomic DNA by multiplex PCR using the deep immunoSEQ assay. Extracted genomic DNA from each cell subset was distributed evenly across all wells of several immunoSEQ 96-well plates, and each plate was treated as a replicate. For sorted subsets, 200 to 250 ng of genomic DNA, equivalent to 30,000 or so T cell genomes, went into each replicate PCR. The purified libraries were quantified using a Qubit 3.0 fluorometer, sized with a Bioanalyzer 2100, and then quantified again using the KAPA Library Quantification kit. Each immunoSEQ 96-well plate was sequenced on its own single-read 150-cycle Illumina NextSeq 550 flow cell. Per the original workflow: Because only junctional sequences without quality scores were contained in the immunoSEQ output, filtering matching that applied to full-length reads could not be performed. Sequences were annotated with PyIR, a Python wrapper for IgBLAST v1.9, and V/J genes and CDR3 were assigned using IMGT germline references. Reads were removed for weak V/J assignments (E-value above 1e-6), missing CDR3, stop codons, out-of-frame junctions, or ambiguous translated residues. V3J clonotypes were defined by identical inferred V gene, J gene, and CDR3 amino acid sequence. The percentage overlap between two repertoires was calculated by dividing the number of shared unique clonotypes by the size of the smaller repertoire. Richness of each repertoire was evaluated using RTK rarefaction, the Chao1 estimator, and Recon v2.1 estimates of unobserved clonotypes. For all TCRbeta clonotypes obtained by the gDNA method from several donors, generation probabilities were computed with OLGA. TCRdb limited this immuneACCESS table to in-frame rearrangements with V and J called. A share of clones is missing; checked studies link under half to unresolved V genes, and the rest is unexplained. D and trimming come from the DNA, and the V and J calls and clone size come from that table. This sample gives some 2,400,000 clones in total; more than 90% of them show up just once. The ten largest clones take up 0.1% to 0.15% of the sample.

Study-wide conclusions, independent of this receptor: The genetic and exposure-history diversity represented was limited by the small number of donors. Across a few donors, around 5% of naive CD4, around 3.5% of naive CD8, approximately 2.5% of memory CD4, and 0.4% to 0.45% of memory CD8 clonotypes were shared. Pairwise subsampling indicated that sequencing depth was expected to affect the degree of clonotype sharing among donors. Naive subsets generally had larger estimated clonotype richness than memory subsets. Sampling was restricted to blood, and TCR repertoires in tissues likely differ from the TCR repertoires found in blood. Clonotypes shared by all four sorted-subset donors showed higher generation probabilities than non-shared clonotypes. Rarefaction of sorted-subset datasets indicated incomplete sequencing despite the large sequencing depth.

The source of this sequence is a man aged 18-30 years in good health. Source material: naive CD4+ T cells sorted from blood. What the cell subset or site label conveys for this sample: CD45RA+ positively selected.

The nucleotides read TGTGCCAGCAGCTTTGTTGTCGGGACAGGGTCTCAGCCCCAGCATTTT. Its translation is CASSFVVGTGSQPQHF. The chain is assembled from TRBV7-9 and TRBJ1-5, with 9 bases in between that match TRBD1. Trimming leaves V shorter by 3 bases and J shorter by 6 bases, with the junction holding 9 bases beyond the gene matches. Reading the germline V gene (reference sequence) gives CDR1 SEHNR and CDR2 FQNEAQ. The CDR3 sequence holds 16 residues, the cysteine and phenylalanine included. The CDR3 DNA has 48 bases and is translated from base 1.